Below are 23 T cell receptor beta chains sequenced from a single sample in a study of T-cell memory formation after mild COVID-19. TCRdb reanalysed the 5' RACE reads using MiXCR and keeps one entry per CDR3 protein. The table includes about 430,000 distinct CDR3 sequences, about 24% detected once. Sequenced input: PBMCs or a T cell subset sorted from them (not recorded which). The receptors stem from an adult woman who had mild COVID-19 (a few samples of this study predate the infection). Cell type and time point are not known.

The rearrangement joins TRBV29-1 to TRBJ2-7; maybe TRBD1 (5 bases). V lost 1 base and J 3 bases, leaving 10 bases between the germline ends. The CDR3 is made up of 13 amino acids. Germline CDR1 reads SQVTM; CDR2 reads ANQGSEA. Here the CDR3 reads CSVEGGRFYEQYF. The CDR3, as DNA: TGCAGCGTTGAAGGGGGCAGGTTCTACGAGCAGTACTTC.

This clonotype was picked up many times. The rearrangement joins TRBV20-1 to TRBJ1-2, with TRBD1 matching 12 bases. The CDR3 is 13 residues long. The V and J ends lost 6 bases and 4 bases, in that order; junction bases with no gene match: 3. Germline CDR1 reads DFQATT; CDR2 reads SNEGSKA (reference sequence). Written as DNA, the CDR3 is TGCAGTGCCGGGACAGGGGGCGCCTATGGCTACACCTTC. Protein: CSAGTGGAYGYTF.

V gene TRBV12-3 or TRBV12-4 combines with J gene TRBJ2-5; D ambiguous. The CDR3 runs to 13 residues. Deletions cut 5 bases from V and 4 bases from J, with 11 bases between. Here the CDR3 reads CASSAQWGETQYF. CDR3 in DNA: TGTGCCAGCAGTGCCCAATGGGGAGAGACCCAGTACTTC.

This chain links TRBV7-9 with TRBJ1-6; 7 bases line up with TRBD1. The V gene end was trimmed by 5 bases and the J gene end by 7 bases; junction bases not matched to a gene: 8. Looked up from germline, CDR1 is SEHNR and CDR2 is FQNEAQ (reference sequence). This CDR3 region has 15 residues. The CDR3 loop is CASSPRGTENSPLHF. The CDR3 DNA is TGTGCCAGCAGCCCACGCGGGACAGAGAATTCACCCCTCCACTTT.

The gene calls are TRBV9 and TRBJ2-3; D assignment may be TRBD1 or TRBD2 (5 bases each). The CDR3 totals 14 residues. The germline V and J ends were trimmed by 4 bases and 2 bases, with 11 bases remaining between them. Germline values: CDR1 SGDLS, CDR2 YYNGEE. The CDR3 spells CASSFEGYTDTQYF. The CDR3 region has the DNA TGTGCCAGCAGCTTTGAGGGGTACACAGATACGCAGTATTTT.

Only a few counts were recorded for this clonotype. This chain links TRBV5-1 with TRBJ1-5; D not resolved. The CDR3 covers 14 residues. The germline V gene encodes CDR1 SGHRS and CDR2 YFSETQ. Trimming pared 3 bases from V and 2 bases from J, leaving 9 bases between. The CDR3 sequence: CASSYSGGNQPQHF. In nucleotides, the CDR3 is TGCGCCAGCAGCTACTCAGGCGGCAATCAGCCCCAGCATTTT.

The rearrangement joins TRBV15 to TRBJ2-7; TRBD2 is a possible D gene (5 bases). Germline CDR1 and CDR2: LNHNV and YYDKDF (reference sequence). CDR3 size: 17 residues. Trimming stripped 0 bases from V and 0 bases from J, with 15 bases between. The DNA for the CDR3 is TGTGCCACCAGCAGAGATCGAGGGCGGACTCGCTCCTACGAGCAGTACTTC. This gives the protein CATSRDRGRTRSYEQYF.

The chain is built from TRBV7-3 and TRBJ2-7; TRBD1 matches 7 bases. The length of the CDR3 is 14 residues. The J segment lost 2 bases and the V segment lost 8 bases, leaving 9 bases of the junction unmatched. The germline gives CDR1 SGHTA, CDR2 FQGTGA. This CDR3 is CASSSGTVPYEQYF. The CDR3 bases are TGTGCCAGCTCATCCGGGACAGTCCCCTACGAGCAGTACTTC.

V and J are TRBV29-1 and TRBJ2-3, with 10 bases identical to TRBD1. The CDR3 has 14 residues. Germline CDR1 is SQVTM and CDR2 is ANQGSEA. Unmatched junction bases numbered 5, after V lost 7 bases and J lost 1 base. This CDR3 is CSADGTGGTDTQYF. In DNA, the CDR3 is TGCAGCGCCGACGGGACAGGGGGCACAGATACGCAGTATTTT.

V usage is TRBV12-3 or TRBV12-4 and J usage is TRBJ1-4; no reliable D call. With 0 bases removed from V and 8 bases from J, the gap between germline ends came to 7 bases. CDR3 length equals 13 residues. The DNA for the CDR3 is TGTGCCAGCAGTTTAGCACCGAGGGAAAAACTGTTTTTT. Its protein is CASSLAPREKLFF.

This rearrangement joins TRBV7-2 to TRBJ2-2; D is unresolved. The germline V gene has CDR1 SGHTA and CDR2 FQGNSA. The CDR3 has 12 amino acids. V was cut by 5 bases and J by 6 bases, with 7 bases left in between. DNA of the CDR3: TGTGCCAGCAGCCCAGCCGCCGGGGAGCTGTTTTTT. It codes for CASSPAAGELFF.

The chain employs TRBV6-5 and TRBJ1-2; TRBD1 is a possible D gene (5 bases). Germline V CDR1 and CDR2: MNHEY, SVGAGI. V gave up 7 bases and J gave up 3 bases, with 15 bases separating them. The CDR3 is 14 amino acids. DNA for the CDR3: TGTGCCAGCAAAGCGGGGGTGATCGACTATGGCTACACCTTC. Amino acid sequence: CASKAGVIDYGYTF.

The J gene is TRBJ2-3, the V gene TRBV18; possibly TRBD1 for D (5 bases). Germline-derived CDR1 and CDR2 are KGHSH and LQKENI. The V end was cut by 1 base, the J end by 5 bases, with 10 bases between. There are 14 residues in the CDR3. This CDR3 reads CASSPLGAGDTQYF. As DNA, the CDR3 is TGTGCCAGCTCACCACTAGGGGCTGGAGATACGCAGTATTTT.

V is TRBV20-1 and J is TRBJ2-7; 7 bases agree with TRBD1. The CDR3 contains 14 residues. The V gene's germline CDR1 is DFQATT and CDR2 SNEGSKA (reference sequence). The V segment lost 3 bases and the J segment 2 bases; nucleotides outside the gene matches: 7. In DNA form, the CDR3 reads TGCAGTGCTAGTATCCCGCAGGGGGCCTACGAGCAGTACTTC. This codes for CSASIPQGAYEQYF.

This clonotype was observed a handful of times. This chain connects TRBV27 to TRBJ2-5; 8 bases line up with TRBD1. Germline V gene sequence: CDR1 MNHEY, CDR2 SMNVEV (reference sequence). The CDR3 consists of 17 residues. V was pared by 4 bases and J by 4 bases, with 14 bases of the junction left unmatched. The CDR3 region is CASSYQGANFGGETQYF. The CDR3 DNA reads TGTGCCAGCAGTTACCAGGGGGCGAATTTTGGGGGAGAGACCCAGTACTTC.

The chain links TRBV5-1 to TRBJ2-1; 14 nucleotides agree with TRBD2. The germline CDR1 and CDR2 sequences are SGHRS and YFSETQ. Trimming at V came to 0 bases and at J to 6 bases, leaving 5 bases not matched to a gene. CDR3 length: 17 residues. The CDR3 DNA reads TGCGCCAGCAGCTTGGTGGGGACTAGCGGGAGTCGCAATGAGCAGTTCTTC. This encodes CASSLVGTSGSRNEQFF.

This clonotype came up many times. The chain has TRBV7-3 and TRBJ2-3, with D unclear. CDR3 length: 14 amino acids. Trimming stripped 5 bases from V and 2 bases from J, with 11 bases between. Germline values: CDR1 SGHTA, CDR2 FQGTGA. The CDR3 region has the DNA TGTGCCAGCAGCACCGGTGGGAACACAGATACGCAGTATTTT. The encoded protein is CASSTGGNTDTQYF.

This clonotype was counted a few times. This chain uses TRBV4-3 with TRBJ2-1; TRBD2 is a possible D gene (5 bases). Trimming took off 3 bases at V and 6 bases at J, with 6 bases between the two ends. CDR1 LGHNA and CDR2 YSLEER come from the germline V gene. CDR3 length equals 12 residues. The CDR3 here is CASSQAGNEQFF. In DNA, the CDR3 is TGCGCCAGCAGCCAGGCGGGCAATGAGCAGTTCTTC.

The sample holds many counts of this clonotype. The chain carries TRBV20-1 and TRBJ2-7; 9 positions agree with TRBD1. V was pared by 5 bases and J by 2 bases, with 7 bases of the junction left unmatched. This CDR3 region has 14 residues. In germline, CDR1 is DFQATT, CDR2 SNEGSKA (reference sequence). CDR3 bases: TGCAGTGCTGACCGGGACAGGGCCCCCTACGAGCAGTACTTC. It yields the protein CSADRDRAPYEQYF.

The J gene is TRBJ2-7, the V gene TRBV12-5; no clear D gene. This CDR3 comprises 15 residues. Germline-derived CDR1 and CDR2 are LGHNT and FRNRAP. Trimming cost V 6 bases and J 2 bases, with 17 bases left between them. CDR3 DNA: TGTGCTAGTGGACCCGTAGTCGGAGAACCCTACGAGCAGTACTTC. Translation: CASGPVVGEPYEQYF.

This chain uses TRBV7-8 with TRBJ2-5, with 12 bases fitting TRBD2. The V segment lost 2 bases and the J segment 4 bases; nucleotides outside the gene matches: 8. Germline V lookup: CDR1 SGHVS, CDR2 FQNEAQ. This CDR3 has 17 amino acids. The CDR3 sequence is CASSLLTSGSGGETQYF. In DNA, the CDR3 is TGTGCCAGCAGCTTACTGACTAGCGGGAGCGGGGGAGAGACCCAGTACTTC.

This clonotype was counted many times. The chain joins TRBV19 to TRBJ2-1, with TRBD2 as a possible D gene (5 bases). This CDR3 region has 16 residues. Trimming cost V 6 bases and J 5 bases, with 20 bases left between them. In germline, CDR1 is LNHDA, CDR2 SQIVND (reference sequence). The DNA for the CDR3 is TGTGCCAGTAGGGAGATACACGAGGGCCTGCACAATGAGCAGTTCTTC. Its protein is CASREIHEGLHNEQFF.

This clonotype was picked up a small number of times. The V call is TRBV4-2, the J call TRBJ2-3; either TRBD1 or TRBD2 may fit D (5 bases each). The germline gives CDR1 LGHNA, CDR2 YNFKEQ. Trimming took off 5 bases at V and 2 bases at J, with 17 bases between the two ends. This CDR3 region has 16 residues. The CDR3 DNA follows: TGTGCCAGCAGCTCCTTGAGGGGACGATTCACAGATACGCAGTATTTT. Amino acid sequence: CASSSLRGRFTDTQYF.